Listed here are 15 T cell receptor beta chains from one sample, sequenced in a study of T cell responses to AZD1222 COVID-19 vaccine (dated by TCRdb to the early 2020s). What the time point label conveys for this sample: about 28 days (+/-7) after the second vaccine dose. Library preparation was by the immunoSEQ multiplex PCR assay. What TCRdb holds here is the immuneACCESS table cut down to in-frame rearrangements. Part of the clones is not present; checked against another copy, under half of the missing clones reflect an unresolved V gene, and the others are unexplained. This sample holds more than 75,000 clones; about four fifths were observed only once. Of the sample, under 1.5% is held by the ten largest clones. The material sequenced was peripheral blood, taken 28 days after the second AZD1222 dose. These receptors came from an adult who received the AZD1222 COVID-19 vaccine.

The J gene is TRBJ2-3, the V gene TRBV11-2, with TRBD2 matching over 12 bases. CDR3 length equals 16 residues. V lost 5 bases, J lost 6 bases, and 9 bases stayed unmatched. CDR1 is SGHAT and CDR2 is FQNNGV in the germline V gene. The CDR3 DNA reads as TGTGCCAGCAGCCTCCTAGCGGGAGGGGGAGTGGATACGCAGTATTTT. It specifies CASSLLAGGGVDTQYF.

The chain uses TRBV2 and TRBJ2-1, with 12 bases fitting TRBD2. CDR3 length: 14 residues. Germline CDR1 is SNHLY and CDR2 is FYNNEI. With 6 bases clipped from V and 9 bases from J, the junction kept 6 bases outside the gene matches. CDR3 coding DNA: TGTGCCAGCAGGCCGGGACTAGCGGGTGCTGAGCAGTTCTTC. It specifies CASRPGLAGAEQFF.

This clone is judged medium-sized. CDR3 loop: CASRSGLSSYEQYF. CDR3 nucleotides: TGTGCCAGCAGATCGGGTTTATCCTCCTACGAGCAGTACTTC. The rearrangement uses TRBV7-2 and TRBJ2-7; D gene unclear. Germline V gene sequence: CDR1 SGHTA, CDR2 FQGNSA. The CDR3 is made up of 14 amino acids. V shed 6 bases and J shed 0 bases, with 12 bases lying between them. Full variable domain (missing parts from reference TRBV7-2 and TRBJ2-7): GAGVSQSPSNKVTEKGKDVELRCDPISGHTALYWYRQSLGQGLEFLIYFQGNSAPDKSGLPSDRFSAERTGGSVSTLTIQRTQQEDSAVYLCASRSGLSSYEQYFGPGTRLTVT.

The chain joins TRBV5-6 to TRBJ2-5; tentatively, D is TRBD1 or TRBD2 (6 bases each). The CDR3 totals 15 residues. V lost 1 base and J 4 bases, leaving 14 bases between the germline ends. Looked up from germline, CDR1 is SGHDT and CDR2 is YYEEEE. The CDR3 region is CASSLPGGGGETQYF. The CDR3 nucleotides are TGTGCCAGCAGCTTGCCCGGAGGGGGTGGAGAGACCCAGTACTTC.

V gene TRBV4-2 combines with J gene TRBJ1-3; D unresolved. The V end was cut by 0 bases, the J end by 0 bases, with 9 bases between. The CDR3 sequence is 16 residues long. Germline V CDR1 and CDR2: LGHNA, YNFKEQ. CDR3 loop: CASSQEEAVSGNTIYF. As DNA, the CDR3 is TGTGCCAGCAGCCAAGAGGAGGCGGTCTCTGGAAACACCATATATTTT.

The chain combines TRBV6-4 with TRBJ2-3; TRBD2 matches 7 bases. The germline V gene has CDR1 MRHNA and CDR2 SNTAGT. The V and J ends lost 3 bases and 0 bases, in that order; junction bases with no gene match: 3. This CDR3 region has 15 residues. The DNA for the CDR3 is TGTGCCAGCAGTGATGGTAGCGGGAGCACAGATACGCAGTATTTT. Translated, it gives CASSDGSGSTDTQYF.

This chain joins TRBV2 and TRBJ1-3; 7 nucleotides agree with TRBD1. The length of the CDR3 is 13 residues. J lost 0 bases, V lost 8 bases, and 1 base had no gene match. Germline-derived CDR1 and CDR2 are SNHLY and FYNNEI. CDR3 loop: CASQGDSGNTIYF. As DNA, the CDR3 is TGTGCCAGCCAGGGGGACTCTGGAAACACCATATATTTT.

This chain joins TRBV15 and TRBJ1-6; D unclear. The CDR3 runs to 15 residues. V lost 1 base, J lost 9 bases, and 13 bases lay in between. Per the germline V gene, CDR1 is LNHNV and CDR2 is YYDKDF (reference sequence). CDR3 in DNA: TGTGCCACCAGCAGAGGTTTCCAGCTTATTTCACCCCTCCACTTT. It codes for CATSRGFQLISPLHF.

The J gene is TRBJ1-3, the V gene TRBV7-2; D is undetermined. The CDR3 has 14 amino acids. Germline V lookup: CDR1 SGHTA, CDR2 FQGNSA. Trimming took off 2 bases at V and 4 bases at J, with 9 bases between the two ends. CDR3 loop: CASSLRVEGNTIYF. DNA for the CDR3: TGTGCCAGCAGCTTAAGGGTCGAAGGAAACACCATATATTTT.

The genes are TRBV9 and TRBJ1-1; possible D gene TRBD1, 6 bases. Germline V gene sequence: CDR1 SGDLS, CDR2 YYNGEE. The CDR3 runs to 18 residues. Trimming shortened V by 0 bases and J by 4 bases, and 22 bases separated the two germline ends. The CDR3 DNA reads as TGTGCCAGCAGCGTAGGCCGGAGGGCCACAGGGTTGGGCACTGAAGCTTTCTTT. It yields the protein CASSVGRRATGLGTEAFF.

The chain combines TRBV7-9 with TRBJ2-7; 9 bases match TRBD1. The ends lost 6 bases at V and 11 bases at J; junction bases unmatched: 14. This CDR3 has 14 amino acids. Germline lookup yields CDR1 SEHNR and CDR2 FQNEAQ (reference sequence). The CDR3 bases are TGTGCCAGCAGTGGTCCGGGACAGGGTATGGTGGAGTACTTC. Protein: CASSGPGQGMVEYF.

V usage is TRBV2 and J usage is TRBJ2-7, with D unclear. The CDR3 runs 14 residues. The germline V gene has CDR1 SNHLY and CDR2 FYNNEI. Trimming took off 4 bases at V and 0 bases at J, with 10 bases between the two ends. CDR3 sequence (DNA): TGTGCCAGCAGTGGCGAAGCGAGCTCCTACGAGCAGTACTTC. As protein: CASSGEASSYEQYF.

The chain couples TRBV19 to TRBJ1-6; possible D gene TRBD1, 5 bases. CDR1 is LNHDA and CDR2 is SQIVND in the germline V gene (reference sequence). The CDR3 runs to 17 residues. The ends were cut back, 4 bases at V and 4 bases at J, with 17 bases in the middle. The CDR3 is CASSTDPWDGYNSPLHF. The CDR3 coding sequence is TGTGCCAGTAGTACCGACCCTTGGGACGGATATAATTCACCCCTCCACTTT.

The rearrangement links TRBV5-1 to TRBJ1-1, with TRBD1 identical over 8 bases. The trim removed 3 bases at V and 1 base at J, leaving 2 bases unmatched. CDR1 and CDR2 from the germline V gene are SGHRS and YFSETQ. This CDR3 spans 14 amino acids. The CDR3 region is CASSSGQANTEAFF. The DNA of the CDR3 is TGCGCCAGCAGCTCGGGACAGGCGAACACTGAAGCTTTCTTT. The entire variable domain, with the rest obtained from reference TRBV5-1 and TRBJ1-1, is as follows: KAGVTQTPRYLIKTRGQQVTLSCSPISGHRSVSWYQQTPGQGLQFLFEYFSETQRNKGNFPGRFSGRQFSNSRSEMNVSTLELGDSALYLCASSSGQANTEAFFGQGTRLTVV.

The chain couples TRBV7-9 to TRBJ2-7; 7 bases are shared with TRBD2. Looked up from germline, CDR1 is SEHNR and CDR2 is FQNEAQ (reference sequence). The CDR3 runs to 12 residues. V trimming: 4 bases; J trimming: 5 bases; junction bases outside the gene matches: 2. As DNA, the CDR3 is TGTGCCAGCAGCTCTCGGGGGGACGAGCAGTACTTC. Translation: CASSSRGDEQYF.